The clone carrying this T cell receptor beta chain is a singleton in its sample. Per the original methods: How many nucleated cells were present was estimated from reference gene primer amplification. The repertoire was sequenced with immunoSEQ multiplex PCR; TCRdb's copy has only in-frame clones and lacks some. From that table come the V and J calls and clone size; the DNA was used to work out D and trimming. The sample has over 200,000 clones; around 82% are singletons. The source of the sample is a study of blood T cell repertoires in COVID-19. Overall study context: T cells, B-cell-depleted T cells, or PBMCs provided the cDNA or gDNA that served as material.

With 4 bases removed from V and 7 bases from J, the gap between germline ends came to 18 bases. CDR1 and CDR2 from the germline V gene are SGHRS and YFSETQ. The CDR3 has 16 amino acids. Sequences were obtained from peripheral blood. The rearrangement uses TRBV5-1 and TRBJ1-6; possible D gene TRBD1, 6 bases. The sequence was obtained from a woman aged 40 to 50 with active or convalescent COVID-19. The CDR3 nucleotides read TGCGCCAGCAGCCTTCGAGGGGGGGGAGTCAATTCACCCCTCCACTTT. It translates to CASSLRGGGVNSPLHF.